This TCR beta chain was identified in a study of blood T cell repertoires in COVID-19. Whole-study context: Sites in the United States, Italy and Spain provided acute and convalescent COVID-19 samples. From T cells, B-cell-depleted T cells, or PBMCs came the material, which was cDNA or gDNA.

V shed 5 bases and J shed 0 bases, with 11 bases lying between them. This CDR3 is built from 14 residues. Germline V lookup: CDR1 SQVTM, CDR2 ANQGSEA. The authors' processing: Scientists estimated how many nucleated cells there were by amplifying reference gene primers. Using immunoSEQ multiplex PCR, the repertoire was profiled, and TCRdb retains in-frame clones only, with some absent. The DNA gave D and trimming, while V, J and clone size come from that table. This sample carries approximately 400,000 clones, about nine tenths of them seen once, and the ten largest clones take just over 0.85%. The specimen was PBMCs or T cells enriched from blood (not recorded which). This chain connects TRBV29-1 to TRBJ1-3; no definite D call. This TCR came from a woman between 40 and 50 years old who had been exposed to COVID-19. The CDR3 DNA is TGCAGCGTTACCCACTTTGGCTCTGGAAACACCATATATTTT. It yields the protein CSVTHFGSGNTIYF. Variable domain in full (rest from reference TRBV29-1 and TRBJ1-3): SAVISQKPSRDICQRGTSLTIQCQVDSQVTMMFWYRQQPGQSLTLIATANQGSEATYESGFVIDKFPISRPNLTFSTLTVSNMSPEDSSIYLCSVTHFGSGNTIYFGEGSWLTVV.